The 31 T cell receptor beta chains in this list originate from one sample, sequenced in a study of blood T cell repertoires in COVID-19 (dated by TCRdb to 2020 to 2022). Libraries were prepared through the immunoSEQ multiplex PCR assay. TCRdb took over this immuneACCESS table, retaining in-frame rearrangements with V and J assigned. Such tables are incomplete; in checked studies, under half of the missing clones stem from an unresolved V gene, and the remainder is unexplained. Counted in this sample were about 380,000 clones; more than 70% of them appeared once. The ten largest account for about 1.1% of the sample. Sequencing input: PBMCs or T cells enriched from blood (not recorded which). These receptors were taken from a woman younger than 30 who had recovered from COVID-19.

The V and J genes are TRBV5-4 and TRBJ1-2; D gene uncertain. Germline CDR1 is SGHNT and CDR2 is YYREEE (reference sequence). Trimming left V 0 bases short and J 4 bases short, with 4 bases between. This CDR3 is built from 12 residues. DNA for the CDR3: TGTGCCAGCAGCTTGGACAGCTATGGCTACACCTTC. It codes for CASSLDSYGYTF.

The rearrangement joins TRBV10-3 to TRBJ2-7, with 9 bases identical to TRBD2. Trimming at V came to 7 bases and at J to 0 bases, leaving 16 bases not matched to a gene. The CDR3 length is 18 residues. Germline-derived CDR1 and CDR2 are ENHRY and SYGVKD. In nucleotides, the CDR3 is TGTGCCATCACCTCCCATTTAGCGGGGGAACAGAACTCCTACGAGCAGTACTTC. Its protein is CAITSHLAGEQNSYEQYF.

The V gene is TRBV7-8, the J gene TRBJ1-5; 7 nucleotides line up with TRBD1. In germline, CDR1 is SGHVS, CDR2 FQNEAQ. The CDR3 runs to 17 residues. V trimming: 1 base; J trimming: 2 bases; junction bases outside the gene matches: 8. The CDR3 sequence: CASSLGSQGVGNQPQHF. The CDR3 DNA is TGTGCCAGCAGCTTAGGGAGTCAGGGGGTCGGCAATCAGCCCCAGCATTTT. Together with reference TRBV7-8 and TRBJ1-5, the CDR3 gives the full variable domain: GAGVSQSPRYKVAKRGQDVALRCDPISGHVSLFWYQQALGQGPEFLTYFQNEAQLDKSGLPSDRFFAERPEGSVSTLKIQRTQQEDSAVYLCASSLGSQGVGNQPQHFGDGTRLSIL.

The chain carries TRBV12-3 or TRBV12-4 and TRBJ2-7; D is undetermined. This CDR3 spans 13 amino acids. V lost 4 bases to trimming and J lost 3 bases, with 10 bases between them. CDR3 DNA sequence: TGTGCCAGCAGTTCCCTCATGAGCTACGAGCAGTACTTC. Translated, it gives CASSSLMSYEQYF.

V is TRBV4-1 and J is TRBJ1-6; D not resolved. Germline values: CDR1 MGHRA, CDR2 YSYEKL. The V end lost 1 base, the J end lost 7 bases, and 11 bases lay between the germline ends. This CDR3 is 15 amino acids long. CDR3 DNA: TGCGCCAGCAGCCAAGGAGGACTGGGAAATTCACCCCTCCACTTT. As protein: CASSQGGLGNSPLHF.

The V call is TRBV14, the J call TRBJ1-3; no clear D gene. Germline V gene lookup returns CDR1 SGHDN and CDR2 FVKESK. The CDR3 spans 16 residues. V lost 4 bases to trimming and J lost 4 bases, with 17 bases between them. In DNA form, the CDR3 reads TGTGCCAGCAGCCCGTTGCTCCCGGGAATCGGAAACACCATATATTTT. The encoded protein is CASSPLLPGIGNTIYF.

This rearrangement joins TRBV4-1 to TRBJ1-1; no firm D call. Germline V lookup: CDR1 MGHRA, CDR2 YSYEKL. The length of the CDR3 is 15 residues. V was pared by 3 bases and J by 3 bases, with 14 bases between. The CDR3 sequence is CASSQGPAGYTEAFF. CDR3 DNA sequence: TGCGCCAGCAGCCAGGGCCCCGCGGGGTACACTGAAGCTTTCTTT.

The genes are TRBV7-2 and TRBJ1-6; 7 bases align to TRBD1. Trimming at V came to 1 base and at J to 6 bases, leaving 3 bases not matched to a gene. Per the germline V gene, CDR1 is SGHTA and CDR2 is FQGNSA. The CDR3 consists of 15 residues. The CDR3 protein is CASSLVGQVNSPLHF. CDR3 nucleotides: TGTGCCAGCAGCTTAGTCGGACAGGTTAATTCACCCCTCCACTTT.

This sequence joins TRBV7-2 and TRBJ2-7, with 8 nucleotides matching TRBD2. Unmatched junction bases numbered 4, after V lost 2 bases and J lost 4 bases. Germline V gene data show CDR1 as SGHTA and CDR2 as FQGNSA. The CDR3 is 14 residues long. CDR3 sequence: CASSLKRGSYEQYF. The CDR3 DNA reads as TGTGCCAGCAGCTTAAAGCGGGGGAGTTACGAGCAGTACTTC.

The chain employs TRBV2 and TRBJ1-1, with 8 positions matching TRBD1. The CDR3 extends over 13 amino acids. In germline, CDR1 is SNHLY, CDR2 FYNNEI. V lost 6 bases, J lost 4 bases, and 4 bases stayed unmatched. The CDR3 spells CASSKDRATEAFF. The CDR3 DNA reads as TGTGCCAGCAGCAAGGACAGGGCCACTGAAGCTTTCTTT.

The rearrangement links TRBV28 to TRBJ1-1; D might be TRBD1 (5 bases). V was shortened by 6 bases and J by 6 bases, with 11 bases between the two germline ends. In germline, CDR1 is MDHEN, CDR2 SYDVKM. The CDR3 length is 12 residues. The CDR3 reads CASSRGGAEAFF. CDR3 bases: TGTGCCAGCAGCCGGGGGGGGGCTGAAGCTTTCTTT.

Concerning this clone itself: The same CDR3 can be traced to other DNA sequences in this sample. The chain links TRBV12-3 or TRBV12-4 to TRBJ1-1; D not certain. V lost 3 bases and J lost 2, with 7 bases in between. CDR3 length: 13 amino acids. This CDR3 reads CASSLRVNTEAFF. In nucleotides, the CDR3 is TGTGCCAGCAGTTTGAGGGTTAACACTGAAGCTTTCTTT.

The chain recombines TRBV2 with TRBJ1-5, with 12 bases fitting TRBD1. This CDR3 comprises 16 residues. Germline trimming cut 6 bases from V and 5 bases from J; bases unmatched to any gene: 8. CDR1 is SNHLY and CDR2 is FYNNEI in the germline V gene. The DNA for the CDR3 is TGTGCCAGCAGACCCGGGACAGGGGGCTTGGATCAGCCCCAGCATTTT. Protein sequence: CASRPGTGGLDQPQHF.

This sequence joins TRBV9 and TRBJ2-1; 9 bases line up with TRBD2. The CDR3 extends over 16 amino acids. With V trimmed by 0 bases and J by 6 bases, 7 bases remained unmatched. The germline V gene encodes CDR1 SGDLS and CDR2 YYNGEE. CDR3 protein: CASSVEVAGASNEQFF. DNA for the CDR3: TGTGCCAGCAGCGTAGAAGTAGCGGGGGCCTCCAATGAGCAGTTCTTC.

The chain employs TRBV19 and TRBJ1-3, with D possibly being TRBD1 (6 bases). CDR1 LNHDA and CDR2 SQIVND come from the germline V gene (reference sequence). Between the trimmed V and J ends, which lost 5 bases and 4 bases, there was a span of 15 bases. The CDR3 runs 15 residues. The CDR3 sequence: CASSPPGGRGNTIYF. The CDR3 DNA follows: TGTGCCAGTAGTCCCCCGGGGGGCAGGGGAAACACCATATATTTT.

This clone was seen only once. The gene calls are TRBV28 and TRBJ1-2; no firm D call. The germline V gene has CDR1 MDHEN and CDR2 SYDVKM. The CDR3 has 12 amino acids. Trimming shortened V by 2 bases and J by 8 bases, and 9 bases separated the two germline ends. The CDR3 DNA reads as TGTGCCAGCAGTTTAAGGGAGGGAGGCTACACCTTC. This sequence encodes CASSLREGGYTF.

The chain employs TRBV27 and TRBJ1-6; tentatively, D is TRBD1 (6 bases). V shed 4 bases and J shed 3 bases, with 7 bases lying between them. The CDR3 runs 14 residues. The germline CDR1 and CDR2 sequences are MNHEY and SMNVEV (reference sequence). The CDR3 loop is CASSWDNYNSPLHF. The CDR3 coding sequence is TGTGCCAGCAGTTGGGACAACTATAATTCACCCCTCCACTTT.

The chain is built from TRBV11-2 and TRBJ1-5; no clear D. This CDR3 region has 13 residues. V gave up 0 bases and J gave up 5 bases, with 5 bases separating them. Germline CDR1 and CDR2: SGHAT and FQNNGV. This CDR3 is CASSLDIDQPQHF. The DNA for the CDR3 is TGTGCCAGCAGCTTAGATATCGATCAGCCCCAGCATTTT.

The chain links TRBV24-1 to TRBJ2-3, with TRBD2 matching over 7 bases. Germline lookup yields CDR1 KGHDR and CDR2 SFDVKD. The ends lost 2 bases at V and 1 base at J; junction bases unmatched: 2. The CDR3 sequence is 15 residues long. The CDR3 spells CATSDWEGGTDTQYF. Written as DNA, the CDR3 is TGTGCCACCAGTGATTGGGAGGGTGGCACAGATACGCAGTATTTT.

The chain combines TRBV4-3 with TRBJ2-5, with TRBD1 matching over 8 bases. Germline V gene lookup returns CDR1 LGHNA and CDR2 YSLEER. The V gene end was trimmed by 0 bases and the J gene end by 6 bases; junction bases not matched to a gene: 12. CDR3 length: 17 amino acids. As DNA, the CDR3 is TGCGCCAGCAGCCAAGATATCGGGGCAGGGGGCCAGAAGACCCAGTACTTC. As protein: CASSQDIGAGGQKTQYF.

The chain uses TRBV7-9 and TRBJ1-2; D possibly corresponds to TRBD1 (6 bases). Germline loops: CDR1 SEHNR, CDR2 FQNEAQ (reference sequence). The CDR3 totals 16 residues. The germline V and J ends were trimmed by 4 bases and 4 bases, with 19 bases remaining between them. CDR3: CASSSGLNRALYGYTF. CDR3 coding DNA: TGTGCCAGCAGCTCAGGCCTTAACAGGGCGCTCTATGGCTACACCTTC.

This chain connects TRBV7-2 to TRBJ1-1, with no clear D. The germline CDR1 and CDR2 sequences are SGHTA and FQGNSA. Trimming removed 2 bases from V and 1 base from J, with 8 bases in between. This CDR3 is built from 14 residues. CDR3 DNA sequence: TGTGCCAGCAGCTTAACGGTTCCGAACACTGAAGCTTTCTTT. It is translated as CASSLTVPNTEAFF.

V is TRBV29-1 and J is TRBJ1-2, with D unclear. The ends were cut back, 7 bases at V and 6 bases at J, with 21 bases in the middle. This CDR3 region has 14 residues. Per the germline V gene, CDR1 is SQVTM and CDR2 is ANQGSEA. The CDR3: CSAMGDGYVNGYTF. CDR3 nucleotide sequence: TGCAGCGCTATGGGCGACGGCTACGTGAATGGCTACACCTTC.

The chain couples TRBV27 to TRBJ2-7; weak D call: TRBD1 (6 bases). The CDR3 spans 14 residues. Germline CDR1 reads MNHEY; CDR2 reads SMNVEV (reference sequence). The germline V and J ends were trimmed by 6 bases and 2 bases, with 14 bases remaining between them. This CDR3 is CASRVGTNTYEQYF. In DNA form, the CDR3 reads TGTGCCAGCAGGGTCGGGACAAATACCTACGAGCAGTACTTC.

The chain has TRBV4-1 and TRBJ2-3; 10 bases are shared with TRBD2. After removal of 6 bases from V and 3 bases from J, the junction contained 3 bases not matched to a gene. The CDR3 sequence is 14 residues long. The germline gives CDR1 MGHRA, CDR2 YSYEKL. The CDR3 nucleotides are TGCGCCAGCAGGATAGCGGGGGGAACAGATACGCAGTATTTT. It codes for CASRIAGGTDTQYF.

The chain has TRBV2 and TRBJ2-2; D possibly corresponds to TRBD1 (6 bases). CDR3 size: 13 residues. Deletions cut 8 bases from V and 7 bases from J, with 14 bases between. CDR1 and CDR2 (germline): SNHLY, FYNNEI. In DNA form, the CDR3 reads TGTGCCAGCGACCAGGGGAGTGGCGGGGAGCTGTTTTTT. Translating it yields CASDQGSGGELFF.

The chain carries TRBV25-1 and TRBJ2-3; 8 bases are shared with TRBD1. V lost 9 bases to trimming and J lost 8 bases; unmatched junction nucleotides: 16. The CDR3 totals 15 residues. CDR1 is MGHDK and CDR2 is SYGVNS in the germline V gene. Here the CDR3 DNA reads TGTGCCAGTTGCAGGTCGGACAGGGATGCGGGTACGCAGTATTTT. Its translation: CASCRSDRDAGTQYF.

This chain connects TRBV13 to TRBJ2-2, with 13 positions matching TRBD2. Germline V gene lookup returns CDR1 PRHDT and CDR2 FYEKMQ (reference sequence). V was clipped by 5 bases and J by 1 base; unmatched bases: 7. The CDR3 has 18 residues. The CDR3: CASSQGLAGALNTGELFF. The CDR3 DNA sequence: TGTGCCAGCAGCCAAGGACTAGCGGGGGCCTTGAACACCGGGGAGCTGTTTTTT.

The V and J genes are TRBV11-2 and TRBJ1-2; weak D call: TRBD1 (6 bases). V was clipped by 2 bases and J by 4 bases, with 14 bases between them. This CDR3 is 15 amino acids long. Germline V gene data show CDR1 as SGHAT and CDR2 as FQNNGV. The CDR3 loop reads CASSLSPDSRYGYTF. The DNA for the CDR3 is TGTGCCAGCAGCTTATCCCCGGACAGCCGCTATGGCTACACCTTC.

J is TRBJ1-2 and V is TRBV30; D not certain. V gave up 3 bases and J gave up 5 bases, with 7 bases separating them. The CDR3 is made up of 11 amino acids. Germline V gene sequence: CDR1 GTSNPN, CDR2 SVGIG (reference sequence). CDR3 sequence reads: CAWRSRYGYTF. The DNA of the CDR3 is TGTGCCTGGAGGTCCCGGTATGGCTACACCTTC.

The chain joins TRBV19 to TRBJ2-5; 8 positions agree with TRBD2. Trimming removed 8 bases from V and 4 bases from J; junction bases left unmatched: 9. The CDR3 runs to 14 residues. CDR1 and CDR2 (germline): LNHDA, SQIVND (reference sequence). The CDR3 nucleotides read TGTGCCAGTTCCCGGGGGGGAGTTGTAGAGACCCAGTACTTC. It translates to CASSRGGVVETQYF. Full variable domain (outside the CDR3, taken from reference TRBV19 and TRBJ2-5): DGGITQSPKYLFRKEGQNVTLSCEQNLNHDAMYWYRQDPGQGLRLIYYSQIVNDFQKGDIAEGYSVSREKKESFPLTVTSAQKNPTAFYLCASSRGGVVETQYFGPGTRLLVL.